The rows below give T cell receptor beta chains drawn from one sample of a study of cytomegalovirus exposure and HLA in healthy donors. Assay: immunoSEQ multiplex PCR; the TCRdb copy retains only in-frame clones and omits some. The table has about 140,000 clones, about 80% seen once. Sequenced material: PBMCs. These receptors were collected from a man in his forties in good health and CMV-seronegative. Each CDR3 is given with its conserved first and last residue. A D gene is named only where the DNA matches it firmly. Clone size is shown for a subset of rows, as once, few, many or a class of expanded clone.

cdr3_aa | cdr3_nt | j_call | d_call | v_call | clone_size
CAWSVGTYGYTF | TGTGCCTGGAGTGTAGGGACATATGGCTACACCTTC | TRBJ1-2 | - | TRBV30 | -
CASSETGTEALYGYTF | TGTGCCAGCAGTGAGACCGGGACAGAGGCCCTCTATGGCTACACCTTC | TRBJ1-2 | TRBD1 | TRBV6-4 | -
CASSLGAGDSNQPQHF | TGCGCCAGCAGCTTGGGAGCGGGGGATAGCAATCAGCCCCAGCATTTT | TRBJ1-5 | - | TRBV5-1 | -
CASSQDLTGGAGYGYTF | TGCGCCAGCAGCCAAGACCTCACAGGGGGCGCCGGCTATGGCTACACCTTC | TRBJ1-2 | TRBD1 | TRBV4-1 | few
CASSSHRPGDTQYF | TGTGCCAGCAGCTCTCACCGACCGGGAGATACGCAGTATTTT | TRBJ2-3 | - | TRBV11-2 | -
CASSYQQGANTEAFF | TGTGCCAGCAGTTACCAACAGGGGGCGAACACTGAAGCTTTCTTT | TRBJ1-1 | TRBD1 | TRBV6-5 | -
CASSLQAPSSYEQYF | TGCGCCAGTTCTTTACAGGCGCCATCCTCCTACGAGCAGTACTTC | TRBJ2-7 | - | TRBV5-1 | -
CASSLEGEKLFF | TGTGCCAGCAGTTTGGAGGGGGAAAAACTGTTTTTT | TRBJ1-4 | - | TRBV27 | -
CASSATSTSYEQYF | TGTGCCAGCAGCGCTACCTCAACCTCCTACGAGCAGTACTTC | TRBJ2-7 | - | TRBV9 | -
CASSLRHLEKLFF | TGTGCCAGCAGCCTGCGACACCTTGAAAAACTGTTTTTT | TRBJ1-4 | - | TRBV7-2 | -
CASSQGGWQGRSGIPYGYTF | TGTGCCAGCAGCCAGGGGGGTTGGCAGGGGAGGTCCGGGATCCCTTATGGCTACACCTTC | TRBJ1-2 | TRBD1 | TRBV27 | -
CASSLALPSSGNTIYF | TGCGCCAGCAGCTTGGCACTCCCGAGCTCTGGAAACACCATATATTTT | TRBJ1-3 | - | TRBV5-1 | -
CSVDSTGLVGETQYF | TGCAGCGTTGACAGTACGGGACTAGTGGGAGAGACCCAGTACTTC | TRBJ2-5 | TRBD2 | TRBV29-1 | -
CASSPGGESSYNEQFF | TGTGCCAGCAGCCCCGGGGGAGAGAGCTCCTACAATGAGCAGTTCTTC | TRBJ2-1 | - | TRBV7-6 | -
CASSENLWAHYGYTF | TGTGCCAGCAGTGAGAACTTGTGGGCCCACTATGGCTACACCTTC | TRBJ1-2 | - | TRBV2 | -
CASSPRQGSGNTIYF | TGTGCCAGCAGCCCGAGACAGGGCTCTGGAAACACCATATATTTT | TRBJ1-3 | TRBD1 | TRBV13 | few
CATQSLGQGSKAQYF | TGTGCCACTCAGAGCTTGGGACAGGGTTCGAAGGCCCAGTACTTC | TRBJ2-5 | TRBD1 | TRBV10-3 | -
CSVDRGDDYGYTF | TGCAGCGTGGACAGGGGAGACGACTACGGCTACACCTTC | TRBJ1-2 | TRBD1 | TRBV29-1 | -
CASTRQATNEKLFF | TGTGCCAGCACCCGACAGGCAACTAATGAAAAACTGTTTTTT | TRBJ1-4 | - | TRBV2 | -
CASSRSGQGGNEKLFF | TGCGCCAGCAGCAGATCAGGACAGGGTGGGAATGAAAAACTGTTTTTT | TRBJ1-4 | TRBD1 | TRBV5-1 | -
CASDREVSTDTQYF | TGTGCCAGCGACAGGGAGGTTAGCACAGATACGCAGTATTTT | TRBJ2-3 | - | TRBV18 | once
CAWSRDISNQPQHF | TGTGCCTGGAGTCGGGACATTAGCAATCAGCCCCAGCATTTT | TRBJ1-5 | - | TRBV30 | -
CASSPTTSKTQYF | TGCGCCAGCAGCCCGACAACTTCCAAGACCCAGTACTTC | TRBJ2-5 | - | TRBV4-3 | -
CASSWGQLQETQYF | TGTGCCAGCAGCTGGGGACAGCTTCAAGAGACCCAGTACTTC | TRBJ2-5 | TRBD1 | TRBV5-6 | -
CASSQDRQEVAPLHF | TGCGCCAGCAGCCAAGATCGGCAGGAGGTCGCACCCCTCCACTTT | TRBJ1-6 | - | TRBV4-3 | -
CASSSGGAGTGELFF | TGTGCCAGCAGTAGCGGGGGGGCGGGCACCGGGGAGCTGTTTTTT | TRBJ2-2 | TRBD2 | TRBV6-5 | -
CASSLEGRQAGHEQFF | TGTGCCAGCAGCCTTGAGGGGAGACAGGCCGGTCATGAGCAGTTCTTC | TRBJ2-1 | - | TRBV11-2 | -
CASSPRDRGEQYF | TGCGCCAGCAGCCCCCGGGACAGGGGCGAGCAGTACTTC | TRBJ2-7 | TRBD1 | TRBV5-1 | -
CASSEGTALGYEQYF | TGTGCCAGCAGTGAAGGAACAGCTCTGGGCTACGAGCAGTACTTC | TRBJ2-7 | - | TRBV2 | -
CASHRGRGSSGANVLTF | TGTGCCAGCCACAGGGGGCGCGGGAGCTCTGGGGCCAACGTCCTGACTTTC | TRBJ2-6 | TRBD1 | TRBV19 | -
CASSPHPRGTDTQYF | TGTGCCAGCAGCCCTCACCCCCGGGGCACAGATACGCAGTATTTT | TRBJ2-3 | - | TRBV9 | -
CASSLGQGVEQYF | TGTGCCAGCAGCTTGGGACAGGGGGTCGAGCAGTACTTC | TRBJ2-7 | TRBD1 | TRBV11-3 | -
CASSQEMNTEAFF | TGTGCCAGCAGCCAAGAGATGAACACTGAAGCTTTCTTT | TRBJ1-1 | - | TRBV7-6 | -
CASSARGSTDTQYF | TGTGCCAGCAGTGCCAGGGGGAGCACAGATACGCAGTATTTT | TRBJ2-3 | TRBD1 | TRBV27 | -
CASSLSGSSGNTQYF | TGTGCCAGCAGCTTAAGCGGCTCGAGCGGGAATACGCAGTATTTT | TRBJ2-3 | TRBD2 | TRBV7-2 | few
CSASRLYGYTF | TGCAGTGCTAGCCGGTTGTATGGCTACACCTTC | TRBJ1-2 | - | TRBV20-1 | -
CASSVVVPGQLMGNYGYTF | TGTGCCAGCAGCGTAGTGGTCCCGGGACAGTTAATGGGTAACTATGGCTACACCTTC | TRBJ1-2 | TRBD1 | TRBV9 | few
CASSPRDRYNSPLHF | TGTGCCAGCAGCCCGAGGGACAGGTATAATTCACCCCTCCACTTT | TRBJ1-6 | TRBD1 | TRBV5-4 | -
CASSRQGAGANVLTF | TGTGCCAGCAGCCGACAGGGGGCCGGGGCCAACGTCCTGACTTTC | TRBJ2-6 | TRBD1 | TRBV11-2 | -
CASSLVGQGSYEQYF | TGTGCCAGCAGCTTGGTAGGGCAGGGTTCCTACGAGCAGTACTTC | TRBJ2-7 | - | TRBV5-6 | -
CASSFPRSGGNGNTIYF | TGTGCCAGCAGCTTTCCCCGGAGTGGAGGGAATGGAAACACCATATATTTT | TRBJ1-3 | - | TRBV7-9 | -
CASSEGLAGTVQNIQYF | TGTGCCAGCAGTGAAGGACTAGCGGGGACAGTACAAAACATTCAATACTTC | TRBJ2-4 | TRBD2 | TRBV6-1 | -
CASSATGSWETQYF | TGTGCCAGCAGCGCAACAGGGTCCTGGGAGACCCAGTACTTC | TRBJ2-5 | - | TRBV7-3 | once
CASSKAAREQYF | TGTGCCAGTTCGAAGGCAGCGCGCGAGCAGTACTTC | TRBJ2-7 | - | TRBV2 | -
CASSQSQNTNYGYTF | TGCGCCAGCAGCCAATCCCAGAACACCAACTATGGCTACACCTTC | TRBJ1-2 | - | TRBV4-1 | few
CTSRPDRNTEAFF | TGTACCAGTAGGCCGGACAGGAACACTGAAGCTTTCTTT | TRBJ1-1 | - | TRBV19 | -
CASSFDRVPPLHF | TGTGCCAGCAGCTTTGACAGGGTACCGCCCCTCCACTTT | TRBJ1-6 | TRBD1 | TRBV7-2 | -
CASSFKNYGYSF | TGTGCCAGCAGCTTTAAGAACTATGGCTACTCCTTC | TRBJ1-2 | - | TRBV7-2 | -
CASSKEGGQSNQPQHF | TGTGCCAGCAGCAAAGAAGGAGGACAGAGCAATCAGCCCCAGCATTTT | TRBJ1-5 | - | TRBV21-1 | -
CASSPSGGSAYEQYF | TGTGCCAGCAGTCCTAGCGGGGGGTCCGCCTACGAGCAGTACTTC | TRBJ2-7 | TRBD2 | TRBV9 | -
CASSPTDSTNYGYTF | TGTGCCAGCAGCCCGACGGACAGCACTAACTATGGCTACACCTTC | TRBJ1-2 | - | TRBV9 | once
CASSGPGGGGDPYEQYF | TGTGCCAGCAGCGGCCCGGGGGGCGGGGGGGACCCCTACGAGCAGTACTTC | TRBJ2-7 | TRBD2 | TRBV2 | -
CAWSPLDREDSPPHF | TGTGCCTGGAGTCCTTTGGACAGAGAGGATTCACCCCCCCACTTT | TRBJ1-6 | - | TRBV30 | -
CASSPGTGGNQPQHF | TGTGCCAGCTCACCAGGCACAGGGGGGAATCAGCCCCAGCATTTT | TRBJ1-5 | TRBD1 | TRBV18 | once
CASSKGLGEKLFF | TGTGCCAGCAGCAAGGGGCTAGGTGAAAAACTGTTTTTT | TRBJ1-4 | - | TRBV7-9 | once